This T cell receptor (beta chain) was identified in a study of T-cell memory formation after mild COVID-19. Notes on the study in general: Day 37-peaking second-wave clones had unconfirmed SARS-CoV-2 specificity.

J gave up 4 bases and V 2 bases, and 4 bases lay outside the gene matches. Germline loops: CDR1 LGHNA, CDR2 YNFKEQ. The CDR3 runs 15 residues. Libraries for TCRalpha and TCRbeta carried sample barcodes and unique molecular identifiers via 5'RACE. Each CDR3 protein gets one entry after TCRdb re-called the 5' RACE reads with MiXCR. The sample contains about 430,000 distinct CDR3 sequences, more than 20% of which appear only once. For this clonotype: What it recognizes is unknown.

Sequenced material: PBMCs or a T cell subset sorted from them (not recorded which). The TCR was taken from an adult woman who had mild COVID-19 (a few samples of this study predate the infection). Cell type and time point are not known. V gene TRBV4-2 combines with J gene TRBJ2-3; TRBD2 matches 9 bases. The CDR3 DNA follows: TGTGCCAGCAGCCAACCGGGACTAGCCGCAGATACGCAGTATTTT. Encoded protein: CASSQPGLAADTQYF.